This T cell receptor (beta chain) was obtained from a study of CD8+CD57+ T cells in acquired aplastic anemia. The overall study: Sorted CD4+ and CD8+ cells yielded around 3 ug of DNA on average. On average, healthy donors gave around 9.9 million reads for CD4+ cells.

Template material for TCR beta VDJ and CDR3 profiling consisted of genomic DNA. TCRdb reprocessed the reads with MiXCR, giving one entry per CDR3 protein. The data show around 170,000 distinct CDR3 sequences, with 55% to 80% seen just once and about 41% held by the top ten. Concerning this clonotype: The target antigen is unknown.

CDR3 length: 13 residues. Germline values: CDR1 LNHDA, CDR2 SQIVND (reference sequence). V was cut by 8 bases and J by 8 bases, with 18 bases left in between. Overall study findings and caveats: Between patients and controls, CD8+ Simpson's diversity did not vary significantly. Common to patients and controls were 25 to 30 CD8+ CDR3 sequences.

The sequence was obtained from a human donor in good health. Source material: sorted CD4+, CD8+, or CD8+CD57+ T cells (not recorded which) from PBMCs. V is TRBV19 and J is TRBJ1-2, with D perhaps matching TRBD1 (5 bases). For the CDR3, the DNA is TGTGCCAGTGGTTTAACCGGGGCCCACGGCTACACCTTC. It codes for CASGLTGAHGYTF. Full variable domain (rest looked up from reference TRBV19 and TRBJ1-2): DGGITQSPKYLFRKEGQNVTLSCEQNLNHDAMYWYRQDPGQGLRLIYYSQIVNDFQKGDIAEGYSVSREKKESFPLTVTSAQKNPTAFYLCASGLTGAHGYTFGSGTRLTVV.